This T cell receptor beta chain came from a study of shared clonotypes between healthy human individuals. The donors were adults (healthy and HIV-negative) with no recent acute infections or vaccinations. Germline V lookup: CDR1 LNHDA, CDR2 SQIVND (reference sequence). Trimming took 6 bases from V and 1 from J; bases not matched to a gene: 10. The CDR3 consists of 16 residues. The protocol was immunoSEQ multiplex PCR, while the TCRdb copy is restricted to in-frame clones and leaves out a portion. The profile shows hundreds of thousands of clones, approximately 77% of them singletons. V and J are TRBV19 and TRBJ1-1; TRBD1 matches at 8 bases. The sample taken for sequencing was PBMCs. The clonotype was recovered from a woman between 40 and 50 years old in good health. Some clones in this sample may be carry-over from other donors' samples. The CDR3 here is CASSPLRGRENTEAFF. The CDR3 coding sequence is TGTGCCAGTAGCCCTCTCAGGGGGCGGGAGAACACTGAAGCTTTCTTT.